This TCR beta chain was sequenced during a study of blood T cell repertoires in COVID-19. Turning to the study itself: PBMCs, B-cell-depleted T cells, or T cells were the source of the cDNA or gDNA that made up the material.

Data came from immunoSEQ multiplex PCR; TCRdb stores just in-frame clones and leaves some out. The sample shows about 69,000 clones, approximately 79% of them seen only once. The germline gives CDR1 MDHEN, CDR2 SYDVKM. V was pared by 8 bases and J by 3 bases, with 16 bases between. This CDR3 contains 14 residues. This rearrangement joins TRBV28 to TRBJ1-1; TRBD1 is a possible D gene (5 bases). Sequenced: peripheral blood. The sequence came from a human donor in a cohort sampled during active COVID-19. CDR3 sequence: CASRVGRVHTEAFF. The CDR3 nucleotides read TGTGCCAGCCGGGTAGGCAGGGTTCACACTGAAGCTTTCTTT.